The 4 T cell receptor beta chains reported below all come from one sample, sequenced in a study of OX40 agonist ivuxolimab in advanced cancers. Receptor libraries were prepared by the immunoSEQ multiplex PCR assay. This is the immuneACCESS table as TCRdb keeps it, with only in-frame sequences that have V and J called. A part of the clones is gone; compared with another copy, unresolved V genes explain less than half, and the rest is unexplained. The sample table holds more than 80,000 clones, of which about 92% were seen once. The ten largest make up around 0.25% of the sample. Sequenced here: CD4+ or CD8+ T cells sorted from blood, sampled in a trial of the OX40 agonist ivuxolimab. The receptor source for this set is an adult with an advanced solid tumor such as melanoma, head and neck, liver or kidney cancer.

The V gene is TRBV11-3, the J gene TRBJ1-5, with no clear D. Germline CDR1 and CDR2: SGHNT and YENEEA. V was trimmed by 1 base and J by 9 bases, leaving 19 bases between them. The CDR3 is 16 residues long. Here the CDR3 reads CASSLGPAIPWAPQHF. In nucleotides, the CDR3 is TGTGCCAGCAGCTTAGGACCAGCCATCCCTTGGGCGCCCCAGCATTTT.

CDR3 region: CAWSGAGGEQYV. The CDR3 region has the DNA TGTGCCTGGAGTGGCGCAGGGGGGGAGCAGTACGTC. V and J are TRBV30 and TRBJ2-7; the D gene is possibly TRBD1 (7 bases). CDR3 length: 12 amino acids. The V end lost 1 base, the J end lost 7 bases, and 11 bases lay between the germline ends. Germline V gene lookup returns CDR1 GTSNPN and CDR2 SVGIG (reference sequence).

The V call is TRBV30, the J call TRBJ1-5; 7 bases align to TRBD1. Germline V gene sequence: CDR1 GTSNPN, CDR2 SVGIG (reference sequence). Trimming at V came to 4 bases and at J to 4 bases, leaving 7 bases not matched to a gene. The CDR3 consists of 14 residues. This CDR3 is CAWTNPGQNQPQHF. The CDR3 nucleotides read TGTGCCTGGACCAATCCGGGACAGAATCAGCCCCAGCATTTT.

The chain links TRBV30 to TRBJ1-5; TRBD1 agrees at 7 bases. CDR3 length equals 13 residues. V lost 5 bases and J lost 4; bases outside the gene matches: 5. Per the germline V gene, CDR1 is GTSNPN and CDR2 is SVGIG (reference sequence). The CDR3 loop reads CAWAGTVNQPQHF. The DNA for the CDR3 is TGTGCCTGGGCCGGGACAGTGAATCAGCCCCAGCATTTT.